The rows below give T cell receptor beta chains drawn from one sample of a study of identical twins. TCRdb re-called the 5' RACE reads through MiXCR, storing one row per CDR3 protein. Among over 600,000 distinct CDR3 sequences listed, roughly 20% were seen once. In addition, the sample was reused for a study of T cells expressing NK-cell markers.

Sequenced sample: PBMCs. These receptors were collected from a woman aged 18 to 35 in good health. The CDR3 runs from the conserved cysteine through the conserved F or W. A D gene is named only where the DNA matches it firmly. Some rows mark clone size as missing; the rest say once, few, many or name a class of expanded clone.

>TRBJ2-1|TRBV20-1|TRBD2|few
TGCAGTGCTAGAAAGTCTGGACTAGCGGGGGGGAATGAGCAGTTCTTC
CSARKSGLAGGNEQFF
>TRBJ1-1|TRBV7-9|-|-
TGTGCCAGCAGTGGGATCGAAGCTTTCTTT
CASSGIEAFF
>TRBJ2-2|TRBV5-6|-|few
TGTGCCAGCAGCTTGGTGGGCAGGCCCGGGGAGCTGTTTTTT
CASSLVGRPGELFF
>TRBJ2-5|TRBV10-2|-|-
TGCGCCAGCAGTGATGTACTATTCCAAGAGACCCAGTACTTC
CASSDVLFQETQYF
>TRBJ1-1|TRBV30|-|few
TGTGCCTGGAGTGTACTCTTGAACACTGAAGCTTTCTTT
CAWSVLLNTEAFF
>TRBJ2-7|TRBV20-1|-|-
TGCAGTGCTAACAGGATCCCCTCCTACGAGCAGTACTTC
CSANRIPSYEQYF
>TRBJ2-1|TRBV7-2|TRBD1|-
TGTGCCAGCAGCTTTAAGGGGGCGCTCAATGAGCAGTTCTTC
CASSFKGALNEQFF
>TRBJ2-7|TRBV6-1|TRBD1|few
TGTGCCAGCAGGAGGGACAGTCCCTACGAGCAGTACTTC
CASRRDSPYEQYF
>TRBJ2-1|TRBV11-2|-|-
TGTGCCAGCAGCCAGGGACTTCTCGAGCAGTTCTTC
CASSQGLLEQFF
>TRBJ2-1|TRBV7-8|TRBD2|-
TGTGCCAGCAGCTTAAGCGGGGCGGATGAGCAGTTCTTC
CASSLSGADEQFF
>TRBJ2-3|TRBV7-2|-|many
TGTGCCAGCAGCTTATGGGCAGATACGCAGTATTTT
CASSLWADTQYF